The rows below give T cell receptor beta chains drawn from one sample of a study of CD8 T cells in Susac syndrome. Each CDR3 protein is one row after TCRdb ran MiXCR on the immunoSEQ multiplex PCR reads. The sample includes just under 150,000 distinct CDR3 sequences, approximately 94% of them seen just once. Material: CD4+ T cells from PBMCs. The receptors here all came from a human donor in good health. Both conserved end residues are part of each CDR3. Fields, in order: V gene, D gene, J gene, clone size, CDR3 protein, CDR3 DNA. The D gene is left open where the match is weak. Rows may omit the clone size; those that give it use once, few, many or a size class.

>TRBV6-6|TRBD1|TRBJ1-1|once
CASRLGQLNTEAFF
TGTGCCAGCAGGCTGGGACAGCTTAACACTGAAGCTTTCTTT
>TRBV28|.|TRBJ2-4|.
CASSRENIQYF
TGTGCCAGCAGCAGGGAAAACATTCAGTACTTC
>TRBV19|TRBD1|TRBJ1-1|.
CASIPYRGRTEAFF
TGTGCCAGTATTCCGTACAGGGGGCGGACTGAAGCTTTCTTT
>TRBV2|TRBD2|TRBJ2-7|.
CASSERWRGLAGANYEQYF
TGTGCCAGCAGTGAAAGATGGAGGGGACTAGCGGGGGCAAACTACGAGCAGTACTTC
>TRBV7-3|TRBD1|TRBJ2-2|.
CASSLIGGFDTGELFF
TGTGCCAGCAGCTTAATAGGGGGCTTTGACACCGGGGAGCTGTTTTTT
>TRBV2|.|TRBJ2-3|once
CASSVGATTDTQYF
TGTGCCAGCAGTGTAGGGGCCACTACAGATACGCAGTATTTT
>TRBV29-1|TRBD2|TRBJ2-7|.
CSVEDRTAGGYEQYF
TGCAGCGTTGAAGATCGTACAGCGGGAGGCTACGAGCAGTACTTC
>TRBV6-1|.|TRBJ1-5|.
CASSDDGIYQPQHF
TGTGCCAGCAGTGACGATGGGATCTATCAGCCCCAGCATTTT
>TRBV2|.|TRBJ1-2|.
CASRRGGGSNYGYTF
TGTGCCAGCAGAAGGGGCGGGGGGTCTAACTATGGCTACACCTTC
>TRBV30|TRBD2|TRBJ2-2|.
CAWSHSGRGTGELFF
TGTGCCTGGAGTCATAGCGGGAGGGGAACCGGGGAGCTGTTTTTT
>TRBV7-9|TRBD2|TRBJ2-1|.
CASSRSGTSGEQFF
TGTGCCAGCAGCCGGAGCGGGACTAGCGGGGAGCAGTTCTTC
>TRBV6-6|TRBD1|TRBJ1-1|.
CASSYGTERWGTEAFF
TGTGCCAGCAGTTACGGGACAGAGCGTTGGGGCACTGAAGCTTTCTTT
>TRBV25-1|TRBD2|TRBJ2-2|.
CASSESGVSTGELFF
TGTGCCAGCAGTGAAAGCGGGGTGAGCACCGGGGAGCTGTTTTTT
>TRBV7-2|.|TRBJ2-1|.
CASSSETSWGYNEQFF
TGTGCCAGCAGCTCGGAGACTAGTTGGGGTTACAATGAGCAGTTCTTC
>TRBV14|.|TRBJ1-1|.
CASSLRVNTEAFF
TGTGCCAGCAGCCTCAGGGTGAACACTGAAGCTTTCTTT
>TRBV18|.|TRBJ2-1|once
CASSPPTPPNEQFF
TGTGCCAGCTCACCACCGACCCCGCCCAATGAGCAGTTCTTC
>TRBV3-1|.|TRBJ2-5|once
CASSLVRETQYF
TGTGCCAGCAGCCTGGTTCGAGAGACCCAGTACTTC
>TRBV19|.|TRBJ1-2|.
CATKGVLGGYTF
TGTGCCACCAAGGGGGTTTTGGGCGGCTACACCTTC
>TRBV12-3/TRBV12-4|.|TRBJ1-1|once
CASSLSGSEAFF
TGTGCCAGCAGTTTATCTGGCAGTGAAGCTTTCTTT
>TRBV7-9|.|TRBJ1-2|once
CASSQDHLGGYTF
TGTGCCAGCAGCCAGGACCACCTAGGAGGCTACACCTTC
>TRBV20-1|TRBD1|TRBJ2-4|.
CSAIDRAVNIQYF
TGCAGTGCCATCGACAGGGCCGTAAACATTCAGTACTTC
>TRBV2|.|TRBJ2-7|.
CASGKRRDEQYF
TGTGCCAGCGGAAAACGACGCGACGAGCAGTACTTC
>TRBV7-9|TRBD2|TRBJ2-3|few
CASSLAGGRDTQYF
TGTGCCAGCAGTTTAGCGGGAGGCCGAGATACGCAGTATTTT
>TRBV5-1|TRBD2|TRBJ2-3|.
CASSPGLTLSGTQYF
TGCGCCAGCAGCCCGGGACTAACCCTCTCCGGTACGCAGTATTTT
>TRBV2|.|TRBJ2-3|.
CASSESGSTDTQYF
TGTGCCAGCAGTGAATCCGGGAGCACAGATACGCAGTATTTT
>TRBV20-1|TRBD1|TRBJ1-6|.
CSASPGQGYNSPLHF
TGCAGTGCTAGTCCGGGACAGGGTTACAATTCACCCCTCCACTTT
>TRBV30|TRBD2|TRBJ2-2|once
CAWSVRRLATNTGELFF
TGTGCCTGGAGTGTCCGACGACTAGCTACGAACACCGGGGAGCTGTTTTTT
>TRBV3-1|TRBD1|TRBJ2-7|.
CASGLGQGNYEQYF
TGTGCCAGCGGGTTGGGACAGGGGAATTACGAGCAGTACTTC
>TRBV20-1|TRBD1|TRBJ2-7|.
CSVDRGVYEQYF
TGCAGCGTGGACAGGGGGGTTTACGAGCAGTACTTC
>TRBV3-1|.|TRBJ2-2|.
CASSHRAMGAGELFF
TGTGCCAGCAGCCACAGGGCGATGGGGGCCGGGGAGCTGTTTTTT
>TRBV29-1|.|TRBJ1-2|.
CSAAGARFGYTF
TGCAGCGCCGCGGGTGCACGGTTTGGCTACACCTTC
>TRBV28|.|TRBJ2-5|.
CASSSSRTLQETQYF
TGTGCCAGCAGTTCCTCCCGGACGCTACAAGAGACCCAGTACTTC
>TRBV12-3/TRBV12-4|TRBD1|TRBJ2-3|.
CASSFRQGATDTQYF
TGTGCCAGCAGTTTCCGACAGGGGGCCACAGATACGCAGTATTTT
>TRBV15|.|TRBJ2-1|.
CATSRGNSGSYNEQFF
TGTGCCACCAGCAGAGGCAATAGCGGCTCCTACAATGAGCAGTTCTTC
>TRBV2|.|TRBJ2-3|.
CASSVRHRTDTQYF
TGTGCCAGCAGTGTGCGCCACCGCACAGATACGCAGTATTTT
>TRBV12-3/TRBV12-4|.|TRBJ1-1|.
CASSLMGVDTEAFF
TGTGCCAGCAGCCTGATGGGAGTCGACACTGAAGCTTTCTTT
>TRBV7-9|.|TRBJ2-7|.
CASSLGGPDEQYF
TGTGCCAGCAGCTTAGGGGGCCCCGACGAGCAGTACTTC
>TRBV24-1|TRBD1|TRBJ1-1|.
CATSDLRGQGVNEAFF
TGTGCCACCAGTGACCTCCGGGGACAGGGCGTAAATGAAGCTTTCTTT
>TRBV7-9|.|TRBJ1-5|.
CASSFGARQPQHF
TGTGCCAGCAGCTTTGGGGCGCGGCAGCCCCAGCATTTT
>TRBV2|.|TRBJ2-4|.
CASSELLLAKNIQYF
TGTGCCAGCAGTGAACTCCTCCTAGCCAAAAACATTCAGTACTTC
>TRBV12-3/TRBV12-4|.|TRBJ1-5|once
CASSLGARGGNQPQHF
TGTGCCAGCAGTTTAGGGGCCAGGGGTGGCAATCAGCCCCAGCATTTT
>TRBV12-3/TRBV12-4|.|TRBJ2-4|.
CASSIQGRGVKNIQYF
TGTGCCAGCAGTATACAGGGGCGCGGGGTCAAAAACATTCAGTACTTC
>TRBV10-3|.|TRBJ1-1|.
CAISESRGNTEAFF
TGTGCCATCAGTGAGTCACGAGGGAACACTGAAGCTTTCTTT
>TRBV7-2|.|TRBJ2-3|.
CASSLDQGLSDTQYF
TGTGCCAGCAGCTTAGACCAGGGTTTGTCAGATACGCAGTATTTT
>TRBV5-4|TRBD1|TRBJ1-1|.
CASSFRQGGGTEAFF
TGTGCCAGCAGCTTTCGACAGGGTGGGGGAACTGAAGCTTTCTTT
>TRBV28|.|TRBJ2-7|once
CATTGQSYYEQYF
TGTGCTACCACCGGGCAGTCCTACTACGAGCAGTACTTC
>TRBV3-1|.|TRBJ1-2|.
CASSQGFRGYTF
TGTGCCAGCAGCCAAGGGTTTCGGGGCTACACCTTC
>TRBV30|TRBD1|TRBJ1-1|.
CAWSVLAGGLKMRAFF
TGTGCCTGGAGTGTACTGGCAGGGGGCTTAAAAATGAGAGCTTTCTTT
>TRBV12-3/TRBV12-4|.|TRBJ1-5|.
CASSLGQLNQPQHF
TGTGCCAGCAGTTTGGGGCAGCTCAATCAGCCCCAGCATTTT
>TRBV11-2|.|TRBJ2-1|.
CASSLLAGGAYNEQFF
TGTGCCAGCAGCCTTCTCGCGGGCGGAGCCTACAATGAGCAGTTCTTC